These 2 T cell receptor beta chains were all obtained from the same sample, sequenced in a study of blood T cell repertoires in COVID-19. The repertoire was sequenced with immunoSEQ multiplex PCR; TCRdb's copy has only in-frame clones and lacks some. The table lists 100,000 or so clones, around 92% of them singletons, with approximately 6% in the top ten. The specimen was peripheral blood. The receptors shown here come from a woman aged 60-75 years with active COVID-19.

The V call is TRBV25-1, the J call TRBJ2-7; 7 positions match TRBD1. V lost 8 bases to trimming and J lost 6 bases; unmatched junction nucleotides: 16. This CDR3 region has 15 residues. Per the germline V gene, CDR1 is MGHDK and CDR2 is SYGVNS. The CDR3 loop is CASEGQPRGLAEQYF. CDR3 sequence (DNA): TGTGCCAGCGAGGGACAGCCTAGGGGCCTCGCCGAGCAGTACTTC.

The rearrangement uses TRBV11-3 and TRBJ2-1; 10 positions match TRBD2. This CDR3 region has 14 residues. Germline-derived CDR1 and CDR2 are SGHNT and YENEEA. V lost 5 bases and J lost 6; bases outside the gene matches: 4. CDR3 DNA sequence: TGTGCCAGCAGCCCACGGACTAGCGGCAATGAGCAGTTCTTC. Protein: CASSPRTSGNEQFF.